This note documents a single T cell receptor beta chain sequence. Sequencing was performed with immunoSEQ multiplex PCR; in TCRdb, only in-frame clones are kept and a portion is missing. The data hold 200,000 or so clones, with around 85% observed a single time. The CDR3 is made up of 14 amino acids. V was cut by 4 bases and J by 4 bases, with 11 bases left in between. From germline, CDR1 is SGHKS and CDR2 YYEKEE (reference sequence). This record belongs to a study of blood T cell repertoires in COVID-19. This sequence joins TRBV5-5 and TRBJ2-2; TRBD1 is a possible D gene (7 bases). The sample comprised peripheral blood. The sequence was collected from a human donor with active or convalescent COVID-19. The donor label of this sample is uncertain. CDR3 protein: CASSAGGGTGELFF. The CDR3 region has the DNA TGTGCCAGCAGCGCAGGGGGAGGCACCGGGGAGCTGTTTTTT. Complete variable domain (other parts from reference TRBV5-5 and TRBJ2-2): DAGVTQSPTHLIKTRGQQVTLRCSPISGHKSVSWYQQVLGQGPQFIFQYYEKEERGRGNFPDRFSARQFPNYSSELNVNALLLGDSALYLCASSAGGGTGELFFGEGSRLTVL.